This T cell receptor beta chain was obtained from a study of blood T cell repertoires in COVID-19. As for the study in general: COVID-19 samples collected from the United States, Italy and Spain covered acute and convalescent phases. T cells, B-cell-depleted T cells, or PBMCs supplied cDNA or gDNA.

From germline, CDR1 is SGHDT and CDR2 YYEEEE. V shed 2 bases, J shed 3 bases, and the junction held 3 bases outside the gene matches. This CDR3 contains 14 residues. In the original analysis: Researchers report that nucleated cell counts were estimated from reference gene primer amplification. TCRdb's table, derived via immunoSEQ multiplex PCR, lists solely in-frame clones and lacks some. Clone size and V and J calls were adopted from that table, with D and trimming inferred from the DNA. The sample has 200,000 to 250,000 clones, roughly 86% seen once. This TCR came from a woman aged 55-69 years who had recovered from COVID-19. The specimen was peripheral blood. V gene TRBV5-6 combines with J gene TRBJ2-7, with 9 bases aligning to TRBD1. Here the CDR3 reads CASSLQTGGYEQYF. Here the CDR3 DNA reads TGTGCCAGCAGCTTACAGACAGGGGGCTACGAGCAGTACTTC. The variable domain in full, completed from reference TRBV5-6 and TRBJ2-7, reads DAGVTQSPTHLIKTRGQQVTLRCSPKSGHDTVSWYQQALGQGPQFIFQYYEEEERQRGNFPDRFSGHQFPNYSSELNVNALLLGDSALYLCASSLQTGGYEQYFGPGTRLTVT.